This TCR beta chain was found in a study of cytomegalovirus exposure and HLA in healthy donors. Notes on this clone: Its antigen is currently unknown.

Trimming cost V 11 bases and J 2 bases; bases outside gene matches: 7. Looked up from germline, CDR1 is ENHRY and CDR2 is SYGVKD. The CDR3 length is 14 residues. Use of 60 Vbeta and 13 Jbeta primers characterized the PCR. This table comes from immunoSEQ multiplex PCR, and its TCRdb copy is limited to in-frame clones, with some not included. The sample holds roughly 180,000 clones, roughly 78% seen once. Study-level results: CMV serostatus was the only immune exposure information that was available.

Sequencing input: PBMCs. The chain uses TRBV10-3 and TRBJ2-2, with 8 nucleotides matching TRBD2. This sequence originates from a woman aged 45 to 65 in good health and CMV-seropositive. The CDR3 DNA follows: TGTGCCTTGAGGCTAGCGGGCAACACCGGGGAGCTGTTTTTT. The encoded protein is CALRLAGNTGELFF.